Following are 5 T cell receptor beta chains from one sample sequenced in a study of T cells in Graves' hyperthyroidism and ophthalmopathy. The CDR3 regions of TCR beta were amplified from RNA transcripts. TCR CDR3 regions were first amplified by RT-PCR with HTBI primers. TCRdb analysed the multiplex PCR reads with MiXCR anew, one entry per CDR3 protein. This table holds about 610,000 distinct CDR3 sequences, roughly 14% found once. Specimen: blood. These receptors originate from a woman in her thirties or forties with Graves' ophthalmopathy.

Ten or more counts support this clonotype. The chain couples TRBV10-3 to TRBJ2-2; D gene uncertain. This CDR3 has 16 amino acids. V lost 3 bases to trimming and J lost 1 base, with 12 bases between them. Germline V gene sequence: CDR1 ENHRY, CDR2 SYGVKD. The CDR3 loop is CAISDNHYVNTGELFF. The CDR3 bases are TGTGCCATCAGTGATAATCACTACGTGAACACCGGGGAGCTGTTTTTT.

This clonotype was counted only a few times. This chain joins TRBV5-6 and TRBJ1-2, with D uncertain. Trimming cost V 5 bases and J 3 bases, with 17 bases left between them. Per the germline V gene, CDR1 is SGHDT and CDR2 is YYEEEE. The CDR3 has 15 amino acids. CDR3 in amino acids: CASRLGPVNDYGYTF. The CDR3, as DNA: TGTGCCAGCAGACTAGGCCCTGTCAACGACTATGGCTACACCTTC.

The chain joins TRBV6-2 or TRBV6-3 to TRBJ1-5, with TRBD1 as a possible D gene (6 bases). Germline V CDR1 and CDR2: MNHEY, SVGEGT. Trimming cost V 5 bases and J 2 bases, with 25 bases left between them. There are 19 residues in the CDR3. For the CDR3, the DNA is TGTGCCAGCAGTCCCCGCCCGGGAAAAAAGGGGGTACGCAATCAGCCCCAGCATTTT. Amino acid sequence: CASSPRPGKKGVRNQPQHF.

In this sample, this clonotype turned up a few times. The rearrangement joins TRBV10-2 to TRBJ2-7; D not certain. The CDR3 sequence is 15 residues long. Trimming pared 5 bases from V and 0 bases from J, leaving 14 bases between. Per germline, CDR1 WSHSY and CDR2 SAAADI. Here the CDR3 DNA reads TGCGCCAGCAGTTTCAAGGGCGGAAACTCCTACGAGCAGTACTTC. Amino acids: CASSFKGGNSYEQYF.

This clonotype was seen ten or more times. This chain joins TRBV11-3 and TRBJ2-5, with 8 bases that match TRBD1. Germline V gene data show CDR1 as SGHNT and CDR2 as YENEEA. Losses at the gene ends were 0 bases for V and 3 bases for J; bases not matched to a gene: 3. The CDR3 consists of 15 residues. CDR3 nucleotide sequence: TGTGCCAGCAGCTTAGAGCAGACAGGGGAAGAGACCCAGTACTTC. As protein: CASSLEQTGEETQYF.